A selection of T cell receptor beta chains follows, all from one sample in a study of control samples from healthy donors and cancer patients. Here immunoSEQ multiplex PCR was the method, and the copy in TCRdb shows in-frame clones only, minus some. The sample carries approximately 160,000 clones, 75% to 95% recorded once. Specimen: blood. These receptors were taken from a woman in her forties in good health. Both conserved end residues are part of each CDR3. Each record gives: V gene, J gene, CDR3 protein.

V: TRBV18
J: TRBJ1-1
CDR3: CASSPTEGLNTEAFF

V: TRBV11-2
J: TRBJ2-3
CDR3: CASSSLTRGTDTQYF

V: TRBV10-3
J: TRBJ1-2
CDR3: CAISEIGQGGGYTF

V: TRBV5-1
J: TRBJ1-1
CDR3: CASSSGGENTEAFF

V: TRBV19
J: TRBJ2-3
CDR3: CASSIYGGASDTQYF

V: TRBV7-9
J: TRBJ2-1
CDR3: CASSHHKSSYNEQFF

V: TRBV5-5
J: TRBJ1-5
CDR3: CASSSENQPQHF

V: TRBV19
J: TRBJ1-4
CDR3: CASSPPGARGEKLFF

V: TRBV28
J: TRBJ1-2
CDR3: CASSFTGYGYTF

V: TRBV7-7
J: TRBJ1-3
CDR3: CASSLSQGFGNTIYF

V: TRBV11-1
J: TRBJ2-3
CDR3: CASSLAGADTQYF

V: TRBV5-6
J: TRBJ2-7
CDR3: CASSPQGSSYEQYF

V: TRBV5-6
J: TRBJ1-1
CDR3: CASSGGQGAPSNTEAFF

V: TRBV19
J: TRBJ1-5
CDR3: CASSISRTGRNQPQHF

V: TRBV7-9
J: TRBJ2-3
CDR3: CASSLVYGQGVTDTQYF

V: TRBV7-7
J: TRBJ1-4
CDR3: CASSLGNGLPLFF

V: TRBV27
J: TRBJ1-1
CDR3: CASRPFGASSTEAFF

V: TRBV5-1
J: TRBJ2-5
CDR3: CASRVAIWEGQETQYF

V: TRBV6-4
J: TRBJ2-3
CDR3: CASSASQTDTQYF

V: TRBV6-6
J: TRBJ1-2
CDR3: CASSYSGQGLDYTF

V: TRBV5-6
J: TRBJ1-5
CDR3: CASSVGAGFHDQPQHF

V: TRBV6-1
J: TRBJ2-7
CDR3: CASSEAEMNEQYF

V: TRBV28
J: TRBJ1-3
CDR3: CASSLVRGNTIYF

V: TRBV6-5
J: TRBJ1-2
CDR3: CASSYDRSYGYTF

V: TRBV5-8
J: TRBJ2-1
CDR3: CASSLMTFSYNEQFF

V: TRBV6-5
J: TRBJ1-1
CDR3: CASSLGGSDAFF

V: TRBV3-1/TRBV3-2
J: TRBJ1-6
CDR3: CASSQKEGRVDSPLHF

V: TRBV12-3/TRBV12-4
J: TRBJ1-6
CDR3: CATRDPYNSPLHF

V: TRBV7-8
J: TRBJ2-2
CDR3: CASSLVLGNTGELFF

V: TRBV7-9
J: TRBJ1-1
CDR3: CASSLSRGDGGTEAFF

V: TRBV5-7
J: TRBJ2-3
CDR3: CASSPDTRDRGLTDTQYF

V: TRBV27
J: TRBJ2-2
CDR3: CASSPGGPGELFF